This T cell receptor (beta chain) originates from a study of CD8+CD57+ T cells in acquired aplastic anemia. The study's findings and limits: Patients and controls had in common 25 to 30 CD8+ CDR3 sequences.

Genomic DNA served as template for TCR beta VDJ and CDR3 profiling. TCRdb re-called the reads through MiXCR, storing one row per CDR3 protein. The data contain around 170,000 distinct CDR3 sequences, just under 65% of them singletons. This clonotype was observed a handful of times. Its target is not known. V was shortened by 5 bases and J by 2 bases, with 12 bases between the two germline ends. Germline V gene data show CDR1 as SNHLY and CDR2 as FYNNEI. The CDR3 is 14 amino acids. The receptor was isolated from a human donor in good health. Sequencing was done on a sample of sorted CD4+, CD8+, or CD8+CD57+ T cells (not recorded which) from PBMCs. The chain is built from TRBV2 and TRBJ2-5; D is uncertain. This chain's CDR3 is CASSPQVKQETQYF. The CDR3 nucleotides read TGTGCCAGCAGTCCACAAGTAAAGCAAGAGACCCAGTACTTC.